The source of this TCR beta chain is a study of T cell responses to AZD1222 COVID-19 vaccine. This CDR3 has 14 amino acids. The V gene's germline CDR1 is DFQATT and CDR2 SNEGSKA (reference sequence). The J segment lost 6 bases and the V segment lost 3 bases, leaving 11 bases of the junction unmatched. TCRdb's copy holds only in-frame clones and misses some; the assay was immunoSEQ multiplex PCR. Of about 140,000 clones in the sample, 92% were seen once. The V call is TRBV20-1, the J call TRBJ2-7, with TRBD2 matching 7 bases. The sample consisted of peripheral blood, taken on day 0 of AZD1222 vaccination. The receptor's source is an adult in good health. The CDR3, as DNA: TGCAGTGCTAGTTTACGGGAGGTGCTCGGCGAGCAGTACTTC. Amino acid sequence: CSASLREVLGEQYF.